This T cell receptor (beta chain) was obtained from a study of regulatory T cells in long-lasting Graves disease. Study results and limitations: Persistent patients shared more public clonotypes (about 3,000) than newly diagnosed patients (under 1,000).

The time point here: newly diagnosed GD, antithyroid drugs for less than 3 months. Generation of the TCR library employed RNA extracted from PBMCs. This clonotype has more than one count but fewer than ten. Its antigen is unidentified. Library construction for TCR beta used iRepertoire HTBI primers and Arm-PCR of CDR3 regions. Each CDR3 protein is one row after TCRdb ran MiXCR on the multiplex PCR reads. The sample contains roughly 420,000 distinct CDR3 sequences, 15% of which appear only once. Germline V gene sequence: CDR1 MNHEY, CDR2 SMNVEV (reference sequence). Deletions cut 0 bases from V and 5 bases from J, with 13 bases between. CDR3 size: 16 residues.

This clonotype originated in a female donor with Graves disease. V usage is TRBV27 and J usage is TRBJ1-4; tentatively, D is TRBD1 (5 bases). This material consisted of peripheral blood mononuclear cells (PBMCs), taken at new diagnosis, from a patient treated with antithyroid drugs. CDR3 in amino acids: CASSLSAGRENEKLFF. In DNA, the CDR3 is TGTGCCAGCAGTTTATCGGCGGGCAGGGAAAATGAAAAACTGTTTTTT.